This T cell receptor (beta chain) was obtained from a study of technical replicates of blood from a handful of donors. The table came from immunoSEQ multiplex PCR; TCRdb's copy has only in-frame clones and leaves some out. The profile shows about 80,000 clones, about 94% of them singletons. The CDR3 runs to 15 residues. With 3 bases removed from V and 1 base from J, the gap between germline ends came to 12 bases. The germline gives CDR1 GTSNPN, CDR2 SVGIG (reference sequence). The material sequenced was T cells isolated from PBMCs. The J gene is TRBJ2-2, the V gene TRBV30, with D possibly being TRBD1 (5 bases). This sequence was found in a human donor in good health. The CDR3 DNA reads as TGTGCCTGGAGGACGCTTCAGGGGAACACCGGGGAGCTGTTTTTT. It translates to CAWRTLQGNTGELFF.